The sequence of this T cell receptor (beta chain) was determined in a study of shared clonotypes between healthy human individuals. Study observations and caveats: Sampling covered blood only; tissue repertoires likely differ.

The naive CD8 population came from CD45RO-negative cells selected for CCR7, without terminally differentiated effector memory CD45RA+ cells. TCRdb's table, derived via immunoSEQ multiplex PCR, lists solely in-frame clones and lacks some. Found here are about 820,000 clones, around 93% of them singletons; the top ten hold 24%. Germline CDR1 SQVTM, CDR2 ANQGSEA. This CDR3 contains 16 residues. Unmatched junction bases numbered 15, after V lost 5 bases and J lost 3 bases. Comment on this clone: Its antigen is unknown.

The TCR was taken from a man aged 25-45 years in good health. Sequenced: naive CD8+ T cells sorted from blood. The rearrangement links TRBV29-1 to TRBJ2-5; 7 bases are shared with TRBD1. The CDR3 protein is CSVYSLDRDLKETQYF. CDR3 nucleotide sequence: TGCAGCGTTTACTCCCTAGACAGGGACCTCAAAGAGACCCAGTACTTC.